The rows below give T cell receptor beta chains drawn from one sample of a study of blood T cell repertoires in COVID-19. This table comes from immunoSEQ multiplex PCR, and its TCRdb copy is limited to in-frame clones, with some not included. The sample includes about 46,000 clones, 75% to 90% of them seen just once. The sample taken for sequencing was peripheral blood. These receptor sequences come from a human donor in a cohort sampled during active COVID-19. The CDR3 runs from the conserved cysteine through the conserved F or W. The order of the fields is CDR3 DNA, CDR3 protein, J gene, clone size, V gene, D gene. A D gene is named only where the DNA matches it firmly. Clone size is shown for a subset of rows, as once, few, many or a class of expanded clone.

cdr3_nt: TGTGCCAGCAGCCCCAGGGGGCTTCACACCGGGGAGCTGTTTTTT
cdr3_aa: CASSPRGLHTGELFF
j_call: TRBJ2-2
clone_size: .
v_call: TRBV3-1/TRBV3-2
d_call: TRBD1

cdr3_nt: TGTGCCAGCAGTGATCTTTGCCGGGGAGCTGTTTTT
cdr3_aa: CASSDLCRGAVF
j_call: TRBJ2-2
clone_size: .
v_call: TRBV6-1
d_call: .

cdr3_nt: TGTGCCAGCTCACCCGAGATATGGACACGAGGACGAACCTACGAGCAGTACTTC
cdr3_aa: CASSPEIWTRGRTYEQYF
j_call: TRBJ2-7
clone_size: .
v_call: TRBV18
d_call: .

cdr3_nt: TGTGCCAGCAGCGCGGACAGGATGTCTGGGGCCAACGTCCTGACTTTC
cdr3_aa: CASSADRMSGANVLTF
j_call: TRBJ2-6
clone_size: .
v_call: TRBV9
d_call: TRBD1

cdr3_nt: TGTGCCAGCAGATCGGGACAAAGGAACACCGGGGAGCTGTTTTTT
cdr3_aa: CASRSGQRNTGELFF
j_call: TRBJ2-2
clone_size: .
v_call: TRBV5-5
d_call: .

cdr3_nt: TGCAGTGCTAGTCCCCCGGACAGTGACACTGAAGCTTTCTTT
cdr3_aa: CSASPPDSDTEAFF
j_call: TRBJ1-1
clone_size: few
v_call: TRBV20-1
d_call: .

cdr3_nt: TGTGCCAGCAGTATAGCGGGGGGCGGAGATACGCAGTATTTT
cdr3_aa: CASSIAGGGDTQYF
j_call: TRBJ2-3
clone_size: .
v_call: TRBV5-5
d_call: TRBD2

cdr3_nt: TGTGCCAGCAGTTACTCGCGGGACGGTTCCTACGAGCAGTACTTC
cdr3_aa: CASSYSRDGSYEQYF
j_call: TRBJ2-7
clone_size: .
v_call: TRBV6-5
d_call: .

cdr3_nt: TGTGCCAGCAGTTACGGAGACAGAGTTCCAATCAGCCCCCAGCATTTT
cdr3_aa: CASSYGDRVPISPQHF
j_call: TRBJ1-5
clone_size: .
v_call: TRBV6-6
d_call: .

cdr3_nt: TGTGCCAGCAGTGGGCAGAACACTGAAGCTTTCTTT
cdr3_aa: CASSGQNTEAFF
j_call: TRBJ1-1
clone_size: .
v_call: TRBV25-1
d_call: .

cdr3_nt: TGCGCCAGCAGTCAGTCAGGCGCTACAGTTGGCTACACCTTC
cdr3_aa: CASSQSGATVGYTF
j_call: TRBJ1-2
clone_size: .
v_call: TRBV23-1
d_call: .

cdr3_nt: TGTGCCAGCAGCCAGAGACAGGGACCTCGGACCGGGGAGCCGTTTTTT
cdr3_aa: CASSQRQGPRTGEPFF
j_call: TRBJ2-2
clone_size: .
v_call: TRBV7-9
d_call: TRBD1

cdr3_nt: TGTGCCAGCAGCCAAGCGTCGGGACTAGCGGGGTACGAGCAGTACTTC
cdr3_aa: CASSQASGLAGYEQYF
j_call: TRBJ2-7
clone_size: .
v_call: TRBV4-2
d_call: TRBD2

cdr3_nt: TGCGCCAGCAGCAAGGGACAGGAGATCTCCTACGAGCAGTACTTC
cdr3_aa: CASSKGQEISYEQYF
j_call: TRBJ2-7
clone_size: .
v_call: TRBV5-1
d_call: TRBD1

cdr3_nt: TGTGCCAGCAGTACCGGACAGCTCTACTATGGCTACACCTTC
cdr3_aa: CASSTGQLYYGYTF
j_call: TRBJ1-2
clone_size: .
v_call: TRBV28
d_call: .

cdr3_nt: TGTGCCAGCTCACCAGAAACGGCGGCCTCTGGAAACACCATATATTTT
cdr3_aa: CASSPETAASGNTIYF
j_call: TRBJ1-3
clone_size: .
v_call: TRBV18
d_call: .

cdr3_nt: TGTGCCAGCAGCCCCCGGAGGGGACAGACCACAGATACGCAGTATTTT
cdr3_aa: CASSPRRGQTTDTQYF
j_call: TRBJ2-3
clone_size: once
v_call: TRBV3-1/TRBV3-2
d_call: .

cdr3_nt: TGCAGCGTCGGGACAGGGGGTTACGAGCAGTACTTC
cdr3_aa: CSVGTGGYEQYF
j_call: TRBJ2-7
clone_size: .
v_call: TRBV29-1
d_call: TRBD1

cdr3_nt: TGTGCCAGCAGTTTATCGAGCGGGGGTACCTACGAGCAGTACTTC
cdr3_aa: CASSLSSGGTYEQYF
j_call: TRBJ2-7
clone_size: once
v_call: TRBV27
d_call: TRBD2

cdr3_nt: TGTGCCAGCAGCCCTAGGACAGGGGTGAGTGATTCACCCCTCCACTTT
cdr3_aa: CASSPRTGVSDSPLHF
j_call: TRBJ1-6
clone_size: .
v_call: TRBV5-6
d_call: TRBD1

cdr3_nt: TGCGCCAGCAGCCACACGGTCGGGGCAGGGGGAGGCTACACCTTC
cdr3_aa: CASSHTVGAGGGYTF
j_call: TRBJ1-2
clone_size: .
v_call: TRBV4-1
d_call: TRBD1

cdr3_nt: TGTGCCAGCAGCCGAGCCGGGACAGGAGGGTCACCCCTCCACTTT
cdr3_aa: CASSRAGTGGSPLHF
j_call: TRBJ1-6
clone_size: .
v_call: TRBV6-5
d_call: TRBD1

cdr3_nt: TGTGCCAGCAGCTTAGCTAGCGAGGGCACCGGGGAGCTGTTTTTT
cdr3_aa: CASSLASEGTGELFF
j_call: TRBJ2-2
clone_size: .
v_call: TRBV7-2
d_call: .

cdr3_nt: TGTGCCAGCAGTCGAACAGGGTACGAGACCCAGTACTTC
cdr3_aa: CASSRTGYETQYF
j_call: TRBJ2-5
clone_size: .
v_call: TRBV2
d_call: .

cdr3_nt: TGTGCCAGCAGTGACAGTAGACCCTCCGGGGAGCTGTTTTTT
cdr3_aa: CASSDSRPSGELFF
j_call: TRBJ2-2
clone_size: large
v_call: TRBV6-2/TRBV6-3
d_call: .

cdr3_nt: TGTGCCAGCAGTGCGGGACAGGGGAACACTGAAGCTTTCTTT
cdr3_aa: CASSAGQGNTEAFF
j_call: TRBJ1-1
clone_size: .
v_call: TRBV25-1
d_call: TRBD1

cdr3_nt: TGTGCTAGTGGTTTGGGGCGGGACCTGGCCCCCTACAATGAGCAGTTCTTC
cdr3_aa: CASGLGRDLAPYNEQFF
j_call: TRBJ2-1
clone_size: .
v_call: TRBV12-5
d_call: .

cdr3_nt: TGTGCCAGCAGCCGACAGGAGGAGACTGAAGCTTTCTTT
cdr3_aa: CASSRQEETEAFF
j_call: TRBJ1-1
clone_size: .
v_call: TRBV5-4
d_call: .

cdr3_nt: TGTGCCAGCAGCGGCGTTCTAGAACTAGCGGGGGTCCGGCCCTACAATGAGCAGTTCTTC
cdr3_aa: CASSGVLELAGVRPYNEQFF
j_call: TRBJ2-1
clone_size: .
v_call: TRBV9
d_call: TRBD2

cdr3_nt: TGTGCCAGCTCGAGGGGACAGGGAGACGAGCAGTACTTC
cdr3_aa: CASSRGQGDEQYF
j_call: TRBJ2-7
clone_size: .
v_call: TRBV18
d_call: TRBD1

cdr3_nt: TGTGCCAGCAGTGAATCCCCGGGAACCACCTACGAGCAGTACTTC
cdr3_aa: CASSESPGTTYEQYF
j_call: TRBJ2-7
clone_size: .
v_call: TRBV6-1
d_call: .

cdr3_nt: TGTGCCAGCAGTGAAGTGGGCGGGGCCCAAGAGACCCAGTACTTC
cdr3_aa: CASSEVGGAQETQYF
j_call: TRBJ2-5
clone_size: medium-sized
v_call: TRBV6-1
d_call: .

cdr3_nt: TGTGCCAGCAGCTTGGTAACCGGGGAAGCTTTCTTT
cdr3_aa: CASSLVTGEAFF
j_call: TRBJ1-1
clone_size: .
v_call: TRBV5-4
d_call: .

cdr3_nt: TGTGCCAGCAGTTCCAGGGTATCCTACGAGCAGTACTTC
cdr3_aa: CASSSRVSYEQYF
j_call: TRBJ2-7
clone_size: .
v_call: TRBV28
d_call: .

cdr3_nt: TGTGCCAGCAATCTAAGGGACTTCTCCTCCTACGAGCAGTACTTC
cdr3_aa: CASNLRDFSSYEQYF
j_call: TRBJ2-7
clone_size: .
v_call: TRBV6-5
d_call: .

cdr3_nt: TGTGCCAGCAGTTTATCGAGGGTCTATAAGCAGTACTTC
cdr3_aa: CASSLSRVYKQYF
j_call: TRBJ2-7
clone_size: once
v_call: TRBV27
d_call: .

cdr3_nt: TGTGCCAGCAGCCAAGATTTAAGCATAACAGGGGTGGGCACTGAAGCTTTCTTT
cdr3_aa: CASSQDLSITGVGTEAFF
j_call: TRBJ1-1
clone_size: .
v_call: TRBV4-2
d_call: TRBD1

cdr3_nt: TGTGCCAGCAGTTTAGGTGGGCAGGGGGCTAACTATGGCTACACCTTC
cdr3_aa: CASSLGGQGANYGYTF
j_call: TRBJ1-2
clone_size: once
v_call: TRBV27
d_call: TRBD1

cdr3_nt: TGTGCCACCTCTGAGCGGGGTAGCAATCAGCCCCAGCATTTT
cdr3_aa: CATSERGSNQPQHF
j_call: TRBJ1-5
clone_size: .
v_call: TRBV24-1
d_call: .

cdr3_nt: TGTGCCAGCAGTTGGCCGGTTGGGGGCCCAGGGGGCAATGAGCAGTTCTTC
cdr3_aa: CASSWPVGGPGGNEQFF
j_call: TRBJ2-1
clone_size: .
v_call: TRBV28
d_call: TRBD1

cdr3_nt: TGTGCCACCAGTTCCAGGTCTAGCACAGATACGCAGTATTTT
cdr3_aa: CATSSRSSTDTQYF
j_call: TRBJ2-3
clone_size: .
v_call: TRBV24-1
d_call: .

cdr3_nt: TGTGCCAGCTCAGTCGGACAGGGGGGCGCCGGGGAGCTGTTTTTT
cdr3_aa: CASSVGQGGAGELFF
j_call: TRBJ2-2
clone_size: .
v_call: TRBV18
d_call: TRBD1

cdr3_nt: TGTGCCAGCAGCCGGGGACAGGGGGCCTACGAGCAGTACTTC
cdr3_aa: CASSRGQGAYEQYF
j_call: TRBJ2-7
clone_size: .
v_call: TRBV5-8
d_call: TRBD1

cdr3_nt: TGTGCCAGCAGTGACGGCGGAGGAAACACCATATATTTT
cdr3_aa: CASSDGGGNTIYF
j_call: TRBJ1-3
clone_size: .
v_call: TRBV6-1
d_call: .

cdr3_nt: TGTGCCAGCAGCCAAACAAAGACAGGGTACGCCTACGAGCAGTACTTC
cdr3_aa: CASSQTKTGYAYEQYF
j_call: TRBJ2-7
clone_size: few
v_call: TRBV11-2
d_call: TRBD1

cdr3_nt: TGTGCCAGCAGCCAAGATTGGAGGGGTGAGCAGTACTTC
cdr3_aa: CASSQDWRGEQYF
j_call: TRBJ2-7
clone_size: .
v_call: TRBV14
d_call: .

cdr3_nt: TGTGCCAGCAGCTTGGTGACTGCTGGAAACACCATATATTTT
cdr3_aa: CASSLVTAGNTIYF
j_call: TRBJ1-3
clone_size: .
v_call: TRBV5-5
d_call: .

cdr3_nt: TGTGCCAGCAGCCAAGATTTGGCTAGCGTTGGGCCTGGGGCCAACGTCCTGACTTTC
cdr3_aa: CASSQDLASVGPGANVLTF
j_call: TRBJ2-6
clone_size: .
v_call: TRBV4-2
d_call: .

cdr3_nt: TGTGCCAGCAGTATCACTAGCGGGAGCGTTGGTGAGCAGTTCTTC
cdr3_aa: CASSITSGSVGEQFF
j_call: TRBJ2-1
clone_size: .
v_call: TRBV28
d_call: TRBD2

cdr3_nt: TGCAGCGTCCAGACAGGGGTAACTGAAGCTTTCTTT
cdr3_aa: CSVQTGVTEAFF
j_call: TRBJ1-1
clone_size: once
v_call: TRBV29-1
d_call: TRBD1

cdr3_nt: TGTGCCAGCAGTTACATCCGGGGGGACCCTAACTATGGCTACACCTTC
cdr3_aa: CASSYIRGDPNYGYTF
j_call: TRBJ1-2
clone_size: once
v_call: TRBV6-2/TRBV6-3
d_call: .

cdr3_nt: TGTGCCAGCAGCCCGGAAGGGGGCGGCCTCTACGAGCAGTACTTC
cdr3_aa: CASSPEGGGLYEQYF
j_call: TRBJ2-7
clone_size: few
v_call: TRBV9
d_call: TRBD1

cdr3_nt: TGTGCCAGCAGCTTAGACCCCCCTAGCGGGATAGTCGGTGGGGTCGGGGAGCTGTTTTTT
cdr3_aa: CASSLDPPSGIVGGVGELFF
j_call: TRBJ2-2
clone_size: .
v_call: TRBV7-6
d_call: TRBD2

cdr3_nt: TGTGCCAGCAGTTTCTACCGCGGGGGTACAGATACGCAGTATTTT
cdr3_aa: CASSFYRGGTDTQYF
j_call: TRBJ2-3
clone_size: .
v_call: TRBV6-6
d_call: TRBD2

cdr3_nt: TGTGCCAGCAGCCGTCGGCAGGGCTATACTGAAGCTTTCTTT
cdr3_aa: CASSRRQGYTEAFF
j_call: TRBJ1-1
clone_size: .
v_call: TRBV5-8
d_call: .